This paragraph reports one TCR beta chain. In germline, CDR1 is SEHNR, CDR2 FQNEAQ (reference sequence). There are 15 residues in the CDR3. V shed 1 base and J shed 8 bases, with 14 bases lying between them. The data were produced by immunoSEQ multiplex PCR, yet TCRdb's version contains in-frame clones alone and is incomplete. The top ten hold 1.5% to 2% of the sample, which has 140,000 to 150,000 clones, about 87% seen once. The sample is drawn from a study of blood T cell repertoires in COVID-19. This sequence joins TRBV7-9 and TRBJ1-4, with D possibly matching TRBD1 (5 bases). The receptor was isolated from a woman aged 45 to 65 with acute or convalescent COVID-19. Material for sequencing was peripheral blood. The CDR3 protein is CASSLDGTWVEKLFF. In nucleotides, the CDR3 is TGTGCCAGCAGCTTAGACGGGACTTGGGTGGAAAAACTGTTTTTT.